These 9 T cell receptor beta chains were all obtained from the same sample, sequenced in a study of T-cell memory formation after mild COVID-19. Each CDR3 protein is one row after TCRdb ran MiXCR on the 5' RACE reads. The sample lists approximately 400,000 distinct CDR3 sequences; 18% were seen once. Sequenced sample: PBMCs or a T cell subset sorted from them (not recorded which). These receptor sequences come from a young man who had mild COVID-19 (a few samples of this study predate the infection). Cell type and time point are not known.

The DNA for the CDR3 is TGTGCCAGCAGCCCTCGGACTGGTCAGCCCCAGCATTTT. Translation gives CASSPRTGQPQHF. This chain connects TRBV7-9 to TRBJ1-5, with no clear D. The CDR3 runs to 13 residues. From germline, CDR1 is SEHNR and CDR2 FQNEAQ (reference sequence). The germline V and J ends were trimmed by 5 bases and 6 bases, with 11 bases remaining between them.

This clonotype was observed a handful of times. The chain employs TRBV15 and TRBJ1-4; D remains unclear. Germline V gene lookup returns CDR1 LNHNV and CDR2 YYDKDF (reference sequence). The CDR3 has 15 amino acids. The V gene lost 5 bases and the J gene lost 2 bases, with 12 bases spanning the gap. CDR3: CATSGRVATNEKLFF. DNA of the CDR3: TGTGCCACCAGCGGTCGGGTTGCGACTAATGAAAAACTGTTTTTT.

This clonotype occurred a few times. The chain has TRBV4-3 and TRBJ1-2; 8 positions match TRBD1. The CDR3 is 15 residues long. Germline lookup yields CDR1 LGHNA and CDR2 YSLEER. Germline trimming cut 1 base from V and 5 bases from J; bases unmatched to any gene: 6. Here the CDR3 reads CASSQVQGDPYGYTF. The DNA of the CDR3 is TGCGCCAGCAGCCAAGTACAGGGGGACCCTTATGGCTACACCTTC.

The V call is TRBV5-1, the J call TRBJ2-5; 7 nucleotides match TRBD2. This CDR3 has 14 residues. J gave up 0 bases and V 5 bases, and 4 bases lay outside the gene matches. The germline gives CDR1 SGHRS, CDR2 YFSETQ. The CDR3 region has the DNA TGCGCCAGCAGGCGGGGGTCGTACCAAGAGACCCAGTACTTC. This translates into CASRRGSYQETQYF.

V is TRBV24-1 and J is TRBJ1-1; 7 nucleotides match TRBD1. The length of the CDR3 is 14 residues. V gave up 9 bases and J gave up 2 bases; unmatched junction bases: 8. Germline V gives CDR1 KGHDR, CDR2 SFDVKD. CDR3 in DNA: TGTGCCACCCTTCGAGAGGGGGCCAACACTGAAGCTTTCTTT. Encoded protein: CATLREGANTEAFF.

This chain links TRBV7-8 with TRBJ2-7, with D tentatively TRBD1 (5 bases). Germline V gene sequence: CDR1 SGHVS, CDR2 FQNEAQ. Trimming removed 4 bases at V and 6 bases at J, with 10 bases between. The CDR3 sequence is 12 residues long. The CDR3 DNA follows: TGTGCCAGCAGCTCAACAGGTGCCGAGCAGTACGTC. It translates to CASSSTGAEQYV.

This clonotype was counted between two and nine times. The V gene is TRBV19, the J gene TRBJ1-1; D is unresolved. Germline CDR1 and CDR2: LNHDA and SQIVND (reference sequence). The ends were cut back, 2 bases at V and 5 bases at J, with 9 bases in the middle. This CDR3 is 13 amino acids long. CDR3 region: CASSISTGTEAFF. The CDR3 nucleotides are TGTGCCAGTAGTATAAGCACTGGAACTGAAGCTTTCTTT.

The chain employs TRBV12-3 or TRBV12-4 and TRBJ1-2, with D unclear. This CDR3 spans 14 amino acids. The V end was cut by 5 bases, the J end by 0 bases, with 10 bases between. The CDR3 here is CASSPQLANYGYTF. The CDR3 DNA sequence: TGTGCCAGCAGTCCCCAATTAGCTAACTATGGCTACACCTTC.

This clonotype was picked up a small number of times. V gene TRBV28 combines with J gene TRBJ1-6; no clear D gene. Germline CDR1 reads MDHEN; CDR2 reads SYDVKM. V lost 3 bases and J lost 3, with 12 bases in between. The CDR3 sequence is 16 residues long. The CDR3 spells CASSLGAAFYNSPLHF. The DNA for the CDR3 is TGTGCCAGCAGTTTGGGTGCGGCCTTCTATAATTCACCCCTCCACTTT.